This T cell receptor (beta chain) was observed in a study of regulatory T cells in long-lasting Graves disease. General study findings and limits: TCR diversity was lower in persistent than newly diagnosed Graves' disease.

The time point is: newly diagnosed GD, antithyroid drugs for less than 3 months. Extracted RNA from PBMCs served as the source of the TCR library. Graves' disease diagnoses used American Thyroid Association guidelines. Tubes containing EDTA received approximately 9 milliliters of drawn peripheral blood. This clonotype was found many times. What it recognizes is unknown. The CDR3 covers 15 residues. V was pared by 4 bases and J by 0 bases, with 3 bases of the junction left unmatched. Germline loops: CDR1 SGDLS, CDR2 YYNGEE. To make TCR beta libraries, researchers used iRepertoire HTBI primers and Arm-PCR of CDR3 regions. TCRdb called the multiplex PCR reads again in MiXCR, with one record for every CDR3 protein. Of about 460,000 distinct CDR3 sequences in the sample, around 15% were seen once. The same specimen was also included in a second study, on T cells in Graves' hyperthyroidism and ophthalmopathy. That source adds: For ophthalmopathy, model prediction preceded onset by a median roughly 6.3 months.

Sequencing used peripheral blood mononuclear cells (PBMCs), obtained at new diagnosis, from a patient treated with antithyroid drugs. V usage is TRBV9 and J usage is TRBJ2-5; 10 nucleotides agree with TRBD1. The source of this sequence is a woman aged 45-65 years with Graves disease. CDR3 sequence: CASSSGQGYQETQYF. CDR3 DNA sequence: TGTGCCAGCAGCTCGGGACAGGGGTACCAAGAGACCCAGTACTTC.